Presented here are 3 T cell receptor beta chains from one specimen sequenced in a study of shared T cell receptors in the human thymus. Clones were sequenced by immunoSEQ multiplex PCR, and TCRdb holds only the in-frame ones, with some missing. The sample lists just under 550,000 clones; around 78% were seen once. The same data also contributed to another study, on human thymus T cells.

The sequenced material came from thymocytes. Receptors originate from a boy in the first two years of life with a congenital heart defect.

This chain connects TRBV7-9 to TRBJ2-7; TRBD2 matches at 9 bases. The CDR3 runs to 14 residues. The junction had 5 bases not matched to a gene; V was cut back by 3 bases and J by 5 bases. The germline V gene encodes CDR1 SEHNR and CDR2 FQNEAQ (reference sequence). CDR3 residues: CASSFSGRDHEQYF. CDR3 nucleotides: TGTGCCAGCAGCTTTAGCGGGAGAGACCACGAGCAGTACTTC.

The rearrangement uses TRBV27 and TRBJ2-2, with 11 bases that match TRBD2. Trimming took 5 bases from V and 3 from J; bases not matched to a gene: 14. This CDR3 region has 19 residues. Germline V gene data show CDR1 as MNHEY and CDR2 as SMNVEV (reference sequence). In nucleotides, the CDR3 is TGTGCCAGCAGTCCCCACGGAGTAGCGGGAGGGGTCGACACCGGGGAGCTGTTTTTT. Translating it yields CASSPHGVAGGVDTGELFF.

J is TRBJ2-1 and V is TRBV13; a weak D match, TRBD1 (6 bases). Germline V gene lookup returns CDR1 PRHDT and CDR2 FYEKMQ (reference sequence). V was pared by 3 bases and J by 2 bases, with 11 bases between. The CDR3 spans 15 residues. CDR3 DNA sequence: TGTGCCAGCAGCTTGCAGGGGTGGACCTACAATGAGCAGTTCTTC. Its protein product is CASSLQGWTYNEQFF.